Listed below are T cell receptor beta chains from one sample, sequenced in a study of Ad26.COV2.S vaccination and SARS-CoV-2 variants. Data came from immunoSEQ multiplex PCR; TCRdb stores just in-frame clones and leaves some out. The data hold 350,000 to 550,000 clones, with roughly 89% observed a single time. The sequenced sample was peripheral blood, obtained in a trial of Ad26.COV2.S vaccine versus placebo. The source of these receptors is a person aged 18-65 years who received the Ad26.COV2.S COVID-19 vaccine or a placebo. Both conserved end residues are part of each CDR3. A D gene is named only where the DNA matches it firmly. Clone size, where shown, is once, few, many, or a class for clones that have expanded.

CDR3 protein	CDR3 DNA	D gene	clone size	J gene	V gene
CATEGEADEQFF	TGTGCCACCGAGGGGGAAGCCGATGAGCAGTTCTTC	-	-	TRBJ2-1	TRBV27
CASSPGVGVRETQYF	TGTGCCAGCTCACCAGGGGTAGGAGTTCGGGAGACCCAGTACTTC	-	-	TRBJ2-5	TRBV18
CSGGETDEAFF	TGCAGTGGGGGAGAGACAGATGAAGCTTTCTTT	-	-	TRBJ1-1	TRBV20-1
CASSLWTGSTEAFF	TGTGCCAGCAGTCTCTGGACAGGGAGCACTGAAGCTTTCTTT	TRBD1	-	TRBJ1-1	TRBV28
CASSMNLRRDTQYF	TGTGCCAGTAGTATGAATCTTAGAAGGGATACGCAGTATTTT	-	-	TRBJ2-3	TRBV19
CASSLGLSYNSPLHF	TGTGCCAGCAGCTTAGGTCTCTCCTATAATTCACCCCTCCACTTT	-	-	TRBJ1-6	TRBV7-2
CASSLEVRIFITEAFF	TGTGCCAGCAGCTTAGAGGTCCGTATATTTATCACTGAAGCTTTCTTT	-	-	TRBJ1-1	TRBV7-8
CASSSPGYTF	TGTGCCAGCAGCTCCCCGGGCTACACCTTC	-	-	TRBJ1-2	TRBV6-2/TRBV6-3
CASSLGRGDTQYF	TGTGCCAGCAGCTTAGGGCGGGGTGATACGCAGTATTTT	-	-	TRBJ2-3	TRBV7-6
CASSLAGMPTDTQYF	TGCGCCAGCAGCTTGGCTGGTATGCCTACAGATACGCAGTATTTT	-	-	TRBJ2-3	TRBV5-1
CASSRAGGNEQFF	TGTGCCAGCAGCCGGGCAGGGGGAAATGAGCAGTTCTTC	TRBD1	-	TRBJ2-1	TRBV3-1/TRBV3-2
CASSVASGGAPATQYF	TGTGCCAGCAGCGTAGCTAGCGGGGGGGCACCAGCGACGCAGTATTTT	TRBD2	once	TRBJ2-3	TRBV9
CASSVLRGLTEAFF	TGTGCCAGCAGCGTCCTCAGGGGGCTCACTGAAGCTTTCTTT	TRBD1	-	TRBJ1-1	TRBV7-9
CASSQAGTFGQTQYF	TGCGCCAGCAGCCAAGCAGGAACCTTTGGCCAGACCCAGTACTTC	-	-	TRBJ2-5	TRBV4-3
CASSYGETQYF	TGTGCCAGCAGCTACGGGGAGACCCAGTACTTC	-	-	TRBJ2-5	TRBV7-2
CASASIRDGNYGYTF	TGTGCCAGTGCGTCGATCCGGGACGGCAACTATGGCTACACCTTC	-	-	TRBJ1-2	TRBV2
CASSYGEGSNQPQHF	TGTGCCAGCAGTTACGGGGAAGGGAGCAATCAGCCCCAGCATTTT	-	-	TRBJ1-5	TRBV6-5
CASSLRRLSFTNTGELFF	TGTGCCAGCAGCTTAAGGCGGCTGTCGTTTACTAACACCGGGGAGCTGTTTTTT	-	-	TRBJ2-2	TRBV7-3
CASSLRAGTHGNTIYF	TGTGCCAGCAGCTTACGAGCGGGGACCCATGGAAACACCATATATTTT	-	-	TRBJ1-3	TRBV7-8
CASSEQLETQYF	TGTGCCAGCAGTGAACAGTTAGAGACCCAGTACTTC	-	-	TRBJ2-5	TRBV2
CSAEDSYEQYF	TGCAGCGCGGAAGATTCCTACGAGCAGTACTTC	-	once	TRBJ2-7	TRBV29-1
CASRKSGGALNTEAFF	TGTGCCAGCAGGAAGAGTGGTGGGGCCTTGAACACTGAAGCTTTCTTT	-	-	TRBJ1-1	TRBV13
CASSVDPVLGYTF	TGTGCCAGCAGCGTTGACCCCGTCCTGGGCTACACCTTC	-	-	TRBJ1-2	TRBV9
CASSYSGRGGNEQYF	TGTGCCAGCAGTTACTCGGGGCGGGGTGGGAACGAGCAGTACTTC	-	-	TRBJ2-7	TRBV6-5
CASSLAGGPKNEQFF	TGTGCCAGCAGTCTAGCGGGGGGGCCTAAAAATGAGCAGTTCTTC	TRBD2	-	TRBJ2-1	TRBV6-1
CASSYSSPGNQPQHF	TGTGCCAGCAGTTACTCGAGTCCAGGCAATCAGCCCCAGCATTTT	-	-	TRBJ1-5	TRBV6-6
CASSPRTGYVSEAFF	TGTGCCAGCAGCCCCAGGACAGGTTATGTTTCTGAAGCTTTCTTT	TRBD1	-	TRBJ1-1	TRBV5-5
CASSFAQGDGYTF	TGTGCCAGCAGCTTCGCACAGGGGGATGGCTACACCTTC	TRBD1	few	TRBJ1-2	TRBV11-1
CASSGHWQSSGNTIYF	TGCGCCAGCAGCGGACATTGGCAATCCTCTGGAAACACCATATATTTT	-	-	TRBJ1-3	TRBV5-1
CASSPRSGVKNIQYF	TGTGCCAGCTCACCCAGATCAGGGGTCAAAAACATTCAGTACTTC	-	-	TRBJ2-4	TRBV18
CASSEGNEQFF	TGTGCCAGCAGCGAAGGCAATGAGCAGTTCTTC	-	-	TRBJ2-1	TRBV9
CAWIRGSTGIGNEQYF	TGTGCCTGGATCAGGGGCTCTACGGGGATCGGGAACGAGCAGTACTTC	-	few	TRBJ2-7	TRBV30
CASTWRPDGYTF	TGTGCCAGCACTTGGCGCCCCGATGGCTACACCTTC	-	-	TRBJ1-2	TRBV28
CASAVQLTNEKLFF	TGTGCCAGCGCGGTACAACTGACTAATGAAAAACTGTTTTTT	-	few	TRBJ1-4	TRBV2
CASSQDPHRTAGNTIYF	TGTGCCAGCAGCCAAGATCCCCACAGAACAGCTGGAAACACCATATATTTT	-	once	TRBJ1-3	TRBV4-2
CASSAQPPSTVGNTIYF	TGTGCCAGCAGTGCACAGCCCCCGAGTACGGTGGGAAACACCATATATTTT	-	-	TRBJ1-3	TRBV6-1
CASSPGGGLGYEQYF	TGTGCCAGCAGCCCCGGGGGGGGGCTAGGCTACGAGCAGTACTTC	TRBD2	once	TRBJ2-7	TRBV6-2/TRBV6-3
CASSFGDSQGTQYF	TGCGCCAGCAGCTTCGGGGACTCCCAAGGGACCCAGTACTTC	-	-	TRBJ2-5	TRBV5-1
CASSQDAGGEEKLFF	TGCGCCAGCAGCCAAGATGCAGGGGGCGAAGAAAAACTGTTTTTT	TRBD1	-	TRBJ1-4	TRBV4-3
CASSLEASLDPGSPLHF	TGTGCCAGCAGCTTAGAGGCAAGTCTGGACCCTGGTTCACCCCTCCACTTT	-	-	TRBJ1-6	TRBV7-6
CASNLPGGETQYF	TGTGCCAGCAACCTCCCTGGCGGAGAGACCCAGTACTTC	-	-	TRBJ2-5	TRBV6-5
CASSSTATTDTQYF	TGTGCCAGCAGTTCCACGGCCACCACAGATACGCAGTATTTT	-	once	TRBJ2-3	TRBV28
CASSLLIKSSYNSPLHF	TGTGCCAGCAGCTTACTGATTAAGAGCTCCTATAATTCACCCCTCCACTTT	-	-	TRBJ1-6	TRBV5-6
CASSPEAGGAGTQYF	TGTGCCAGCTCACCGGAAGCGGGAGGTGCAGGGACCCAGTACTTC	TRBD2	-	TRBJ2-5	TRBV18
CASSLDGQSGANVLTF	TGCGCCAGCAGCTTGGACGGTCAATCTGGGGCCAACGTCCTGACTTTC	-	-	TRBJ2-6	TRBV5-1
CASSHNEDSYTEAFF	TGTGCCAGCAGCCATAATGAGGACAGTTACACTGAAGCTTTCTTT	-	-	TRBJ1-1	TRBV7-9